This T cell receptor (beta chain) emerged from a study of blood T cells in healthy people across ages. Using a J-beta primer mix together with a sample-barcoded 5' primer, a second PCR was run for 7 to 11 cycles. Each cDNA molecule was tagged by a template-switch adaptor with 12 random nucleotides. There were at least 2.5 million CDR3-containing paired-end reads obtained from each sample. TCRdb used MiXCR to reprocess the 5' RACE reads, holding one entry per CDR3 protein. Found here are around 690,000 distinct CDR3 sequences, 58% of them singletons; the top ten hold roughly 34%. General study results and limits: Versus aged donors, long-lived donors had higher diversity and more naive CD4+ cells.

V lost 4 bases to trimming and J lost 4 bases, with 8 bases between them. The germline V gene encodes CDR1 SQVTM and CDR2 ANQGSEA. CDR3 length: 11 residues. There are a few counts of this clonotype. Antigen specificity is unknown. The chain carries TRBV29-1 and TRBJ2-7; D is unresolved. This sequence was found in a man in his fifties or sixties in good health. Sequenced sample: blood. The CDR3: CSVVPPYEQYF. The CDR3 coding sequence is TGCAGCGTTGTGCCTCCTTACGAGCAGTACTTC.